The sequence of this T cell receptor (beta chain) was determined in a study of T cells expressing NK-cell markers. Study in general: TCR beta repertoires came from sorted CD3+CD56+NKG2C+, CD3+CD56+NKG2C- and CD3+CD56-NKG2C+ T cells.

In generating TCR beta cDNA, 5'RACE template switching with UMIs was used. No DNA is given; TCRdb re-called the 5' RACE reads and lists each CDR3 protein once. This sample's table has 150,000 to 180,000 distinct CDR3 sequences. CDR1 and CDR2 (germline): MGHRA, YSYEKL. The CDR3 loop spans 16 amino acids. Sequenced: blood T cells: a sorted CD56 or NKG2C T cell subset, CD4+ or CD8+ T cells, or bulk PBMC T cells (not recorded which). The origin of this receptor is a woman aged 50 to 60 in good health. The chain combines TRBV4-1 with TRBJ2-3; TCRdb calls TRBD2, which cannot be checked without DNA. This CDR3 is CASSQREGRDTDTQYF.